What follows are 11 T cell receptor beta chains derived from one specimen sequenced in a study of T cells in Graves' hyperthyroidism and ophthalmopathy. TCR beta CDR3 regions were amplified from RNA transcripts. The TCR CDR3 was amplified in a first-round RT-PCR using the HTBI primer set. TCRdb independently ran MiXCR on the multiplex PCR reads; one entry per CDR3 protein. Here the sample spans 300,000 to 450,000 distinct CDR3 sequences, approximately 15% being singletons. The sample was blood. These TCRs come from a woman aged 55-69 years with Graves' hyperthyroidism.

For this clonotype: With a much larger clone just one base away, this may be a read error. This chain connects TRBV12-3 or TRBV12-4 to TRBJ1-2; D not certain. The CDR3 runs to 13 residues. DNA for the CDR3: TGTGCTGCAATCCGAGACGGTGTCTATGGCTACACCTTC. Encoded protein: CAAIRDGVYGYTF.

This clonotype came up many times. CDR3 sequence reads: CASEGGAETQYF. DNA for the CDR3: TGTGCCAGCGAGGGGGGGGCCGAGACCCAGTACTTC. This chain uses TRBV7-9 with TRBJ2-5, with TRBD2 as a possible D gene (7 bases). V dropped 8 bases and J dropped 5 bases, with 12 bases sitting between them. This CDR3 has 12 amino acids. Germline V gene data show CDR1 as SEHNR and CDR2 as FQNEAQ (reference sequence).

This clonotype was recorded many times. CDR3 DNA sequence: TGTGCCAGCAGCTTAGACCCTGGGACGGCACCCCTCCACTTT. Its translation: CASSLDPGTAPLHF. The J gene is TRBJ1-6, the V gene TRBV11-2; TRBD1 might be the D (5 bases). CDR1 is SGHAT and CDR2 is FQNNGV in the germline V gene. The CDR3 consists of 14 residues. Between the trimmed V and J ends, which lost 0 bases and 11 bases, there was a span of 11 bases.

This chain links TRBV9 with TRBJ1-6; a weak D match, TRBD1 (6 bases). Trimming took off 0 bases at V and 10 bases at J, with 14 bases between the two ends. The CDR3 consists of 15 residues. Germline V gives CDR1 SGDLS, CDR2 YYNGEE. The DNA for the CDR3 is TGTGCCAGCAGCGTAGGCCCCCAGGGGAGCTCACCCCTCCACTTT. It specifies CASSVGPQGSSPLHF.

The sample holds many counts of this clonotype. The J gene is TRBJ1-2, the V gene TRBV5-6, with D possibly matching TRBD1 (5 bases). The CDR3 runs 13 residues. Germline CDR1 SGHDT, CDR2 YYEEEE. V dropped 6 bases and J dropped 4 bases, with 13 bases sitting between them. CDR3 sequence (DNA): TGTGCCAGCACTAGGAGTGGGGGCTATGGCTACACCTTC. Its translation: CASTRSGGYGYTF. Using reference TRBV5-6 and TRBJ1-2 for the parts outside the CDR3, the full variable domain is DAGVTQSPTHLIKTRGQQVTLRCSPKSGHDTVSWYQQALGQGPQFIFQYYEEEERQRGNFPDRFSGHQFPNYSSELNVNALLLGDSALYLCASTRSGGYGYTFGSGTRLTVV.

This clonotype came up many times. The V gene is TRBV6-2 or TRBV6-3, the J gene TRBJ2-7, with unresolved D. The germline V gene has CDR1 MNHEY and CDR2 SVGEGT. The ends were cut back, 2 bases at V and 7 bases at J, with 9 bases in the middle. CDR3 length equals 12 residues. The CDR3 loop is CASSYRPEEQYF. The CDR3 coding sequence is TGTGCCAGCAGTTACAGACCCGAGGAGCAGTACTTC.

The V call is TRBV7-2, the J call TRBJ2-7, with D perhaps matching TRBD1 (6 bases). The CDR3 is 15 amino acids. The V end was cut by 5 bases, the J end by 4 bases, with 18 bases between. CDR1 is SGHTA, CDR2 FQGNSA, per germline. The CDR3 DNA reads as TGTGCCAGCAGCCAAGCAGGGACAAGGACTTACGAGCAGTACTTC. Amino acid sequence: CASSQAGTRTYEQYF.

This clonotype was seen repeatedly, ten times or more. This chain connects TRBV7-8 to TRBJ1-1; TRBD1 is a possible D gene (6 bases). The CDR3 runs 16 residues. Trimming cost V 1 base and J 1 base, with 13 bases left between them. CDR1 SGHVS and CDR2 FQNEAQ come from the germline V gene. The CDR3 protein is CASSLGSQGPNTEAFF. The DNA for the CDR3 is TGTGCCAGCAGCTTAGGTTCACAGGGACCGAACACTGAAGCTTTCTTT.

In its sample, this clonotype was seen many times. The V and J genes are TRBV7-2 and TRBJ2-3, with 7 bases lining up with TRBD2. CDR3 length: 14 amino acids. Trimming removed 1 base from V and 4 bases from J; junction bases left unmatched: 2. The germline V gene has CDR1 SGHTA and CDR2 FQGNSA. The CDR3 nucleotides are TGTGCCAGCAGCTTAGAAGCGGGACCAGATACGCAGTATTTT. It translates to CASSLEAGPDTQYF.

This clonotype was detected ten times or more. The chain uses TRBV29-1 and TRBJ2-5; D perhaps matches TRBD1 (5 bases). The V gene's germline CDR1 is SQVTM and CDR2 ANQGSEA. The V end was cut by 4 bases, the J end by 4 bases, with 13 bases between. The CDR3 sequence is 13 residues long. CDR3 loop: CSVGSRGAETQYF. The CDR3, as DNA: TGCAGCGTTGGGTCCCGTGGGGCAGAGACCCAGTACTTC.

This clonotype turned up a few times. The rearrangement links TRBV4-2 to TRBJ1-4; 8 positions match TRBD1. This CDR3 has 16 amino acids. J lost 6 bases, V lost 0 bases, and 6 bases had no gene match. CDR1 LGHNA and CDR2 YNFKEQ come from the germline V gene. The CDR3 is CASSQDFQGADEKLFF. CDR3 DNA: TGTGCCAGCAGCCAAGATTTTCAGGGGGCGGATGAAAAACTGTTTTTT.